Sequencing of this T cell receptor beta chain was carried out in a study of blood T cell repertoires in COVID-19. The CDR3 runs 14 residues. CDR1 is MNHEY, CDR2 SMNVEV, per germline (reference sequence). V shed 4 bases and J shed 0 bases, with 6 bases lying between them. Profiling relied on immunoSEQ multiplex PCR, and the TCRdb table lists in-frame clones only, not all of them. The sample comprises 250,000 to 300,000 clones, roughly 84% of which are singletons, and around 4% rests with the top ten. The receptor comes from a man in his 60s with acute or convalescent COVID-19. The sequenced sample consisted of peripheral blood. The chain joins TRBV27 to TRBJ1-4; D gene ambiguous. The CDR3 is CASSSGATNEKLFF. In nucleotides, the CDR3 is TGTGCCAGCAGTTCCGGTGCAACTAATGAAAAACTGTTTTTT.